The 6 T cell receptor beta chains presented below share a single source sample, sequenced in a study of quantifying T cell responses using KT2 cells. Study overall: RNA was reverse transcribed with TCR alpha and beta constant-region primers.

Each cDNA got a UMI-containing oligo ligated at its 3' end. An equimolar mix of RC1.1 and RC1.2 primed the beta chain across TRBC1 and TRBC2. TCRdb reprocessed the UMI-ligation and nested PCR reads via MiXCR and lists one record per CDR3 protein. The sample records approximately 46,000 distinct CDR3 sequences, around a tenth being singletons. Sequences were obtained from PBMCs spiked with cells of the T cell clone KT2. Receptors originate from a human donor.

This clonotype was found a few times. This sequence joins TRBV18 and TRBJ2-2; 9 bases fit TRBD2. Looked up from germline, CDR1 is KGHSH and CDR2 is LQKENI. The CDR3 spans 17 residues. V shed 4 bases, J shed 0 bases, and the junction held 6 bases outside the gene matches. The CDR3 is CASSLQLAGSNTGELFF. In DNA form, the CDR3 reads TGTGCCAGCTCACTTCAACTAGCGGGCTCGAACACCGGGGAGCTGTTTTTT.

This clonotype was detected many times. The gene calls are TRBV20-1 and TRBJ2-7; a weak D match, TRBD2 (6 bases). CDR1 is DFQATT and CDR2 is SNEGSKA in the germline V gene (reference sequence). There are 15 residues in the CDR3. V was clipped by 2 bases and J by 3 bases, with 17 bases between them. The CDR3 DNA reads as TGCAGTGCTAGATCGGGTCTAGCGCAGGTCTACGAGCAGTACTTC. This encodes CSARSGLAQVYEQYF.

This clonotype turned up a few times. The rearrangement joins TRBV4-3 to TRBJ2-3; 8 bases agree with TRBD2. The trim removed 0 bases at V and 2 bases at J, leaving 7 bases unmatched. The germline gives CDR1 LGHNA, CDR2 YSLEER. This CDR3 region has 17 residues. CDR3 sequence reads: CASSQDPPAGVTDTQYF. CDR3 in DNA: TGCGCCAGCAGCCAAGATCCCCCAGCGGGGGTCACAGATACGCAGTATTTT.

The CDR3 nucleotides read TGTGCCAGCAGTAACCCCCCCAATCAGCCCCAGCATTTT. Translated, it gives CASSNPPNQPQHF. The chain combines TRBV6-2 or TRBV6-3 with TRBJ1-5; unclear D gene. Germline V lookup: CDR1 MNHEY, CDR2 SVGEGT. CDR3 length equals 13 residues. Trimming cost V 5 bases and J 3 bases, with 8 bases left between them.

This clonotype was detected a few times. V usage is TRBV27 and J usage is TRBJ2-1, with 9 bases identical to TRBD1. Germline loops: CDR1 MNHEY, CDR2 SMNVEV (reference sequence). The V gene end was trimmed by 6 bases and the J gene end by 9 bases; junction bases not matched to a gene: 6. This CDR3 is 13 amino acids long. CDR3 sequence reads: CASRNTGGSEQFF. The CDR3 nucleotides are TGTGCCAGCAGAAATACAGGGGGCAGTGAGCAGTTCTTC.

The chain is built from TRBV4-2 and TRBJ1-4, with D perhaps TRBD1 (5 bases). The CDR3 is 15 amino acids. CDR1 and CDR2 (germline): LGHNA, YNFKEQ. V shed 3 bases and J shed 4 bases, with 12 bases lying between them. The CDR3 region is CASSQVGPSNEKLFF. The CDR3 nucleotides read TGTGCCAGCAGCCAGGTGGGACCGAGTAATGAAAAACTGTTTTTT.